This T cell receptor beta chain originates from a study of shared clonotypes between healthy human individuals. Whole-study results and caveats: Blood was the sole source, and tissue repertoires probably differ.

Adult Caucasians living in Nashville, Tennessee made up all of the donors. DNA input for the unsorted PBMC replicate PCRs was about 270 ng, roughly 33,000 T cell genomes. Clones were read by immunoSEQ multiplex PCR, and TCRdb kept only the in-frame ones, dropping some. Here the sample spans under 600,000 clones, around three quarters being singletons. Comments on this clone: Its antigen is currently unknown.

The CDR3 loop spans 16 amino acids. Germline assignment: CDR1 SNHLY and CDR2 FYNNEI. V lost 0 bases, J lost 0 bases, and 2 bases stayed unmatched. J is TRBJ2-5 and V is TRBV2, with 9 bases that match TRBD1. Sequencing was performed on PBMCs. The clonotype was recovered from a woman in her thirties or forties in good health. Some clones in this sample may be carry-over from other donors' samples. CDR3 coding DNA: TGTGCCAGCAGTGAAGCCGGACAGGGGTACCAAGAGACCCAGTACTTC. This encodes CASSEAGQGYQETQYF.